Listed below are T cell receptor beta chains from one sample, sequenced in a study of breast tumors, draining lymph nodes, adjacent tissues. TCRdb passed the multiplex PCR reads through MiXCR, listing each CDR3 protein once. The sample includes 150,000 to 200,000 distinct CDR3 sequences, 30% to 35% seen only once; the top ten take around 4%. Sequenced sample: axillary lymph node tissue. These receptors all come from a female donor with breast cancer. Some clones in this sample may be carry-over from other donors' samples. Each CDR3 is given with its conserved first and last residue. A D gene is named only where the DNA matches it firmly. Clone size appears in some rows only: once, few, many, or a class for an expanded clone.

abundance	v_gene	d_gene	j_gene	CDR3aa	CDR3nt
once	TRBV4-2	TRBD2	TRBJ2-5	CASSQDRASGARQETQYF	TGTGCCAGCAGCCAAGATCGGGCTAGCGGGGCCCGCCAAGAGACCCAGTACTTC
many	TRBV7-8	-	TRBJ2-1	CASSIGRGNEQFF	TGTGCCAGCAGCATTGGACGGGGAAATGAGCAGTTCTTC
-	TRBV29-1	-	TRBJ1-4	CSDGDTNEKLFF	TGCAGCGACGGGGACACTAATGAAAAACTGTTTTTT
-	TRBV7-9	TRBD1	TRBJ2-7	CASSPIGAGTGAPEEQYF	TGTGCCAGCAGCCCCATAGGGGCGGGGACAGGGGCACCGGAAGAGCAGTACTTC
many	TRBV6-5	-	TRBJ2-1	CASSYEVRTSYNEQFF	TGTGCCAGCAGTTACGAAGTGCGGACAAGCTACAATGAGCAGTTCTTC
many	TRBV20-1	TRBD1	TRBJ2-2	CSASPGQRGYTGELFF	TGCAGTGCTAGCCCGGGACAGCGAGGGTACACCGGGGAGCTGTTTTTT
-	TRBV7-3	TRBD2	TRBJ2-7	CASSLNPSGSYEQHF	TGCGCCAGCAGCTTAAACCCTAGCGGGAGTTACGAGCAGCACTTC
many	TRBV12-3/TRBV12-4	TRBD1	TRBJ2-5	CASSPTYGTGGQTQYF	TGTGCCAGCAGTCCCACTTACGGGACAGGGGGACAGACCCAGTACTTC
many	TRBV6-1	-	TRBJ2-3	CASNSNRAHTDTQYF	TGTGCCAGCAACTCTAACAGGGCTCACACAGATACGCAGTATTTT
many	TRBV7-9	TRBD1	TRBJ2-1	CASSLRTGGLSEQFF	TGTGCCAGCAGCCTAAGGACAGGGGGCTTGAGTGAGCAGTTCTTC
-	TRBV7-2	TRBD2	TRBJ2-7	CASSSSGGATGYEQYF	TGTGCCAGCAGCTCTAGCGGGGGGGCAACCGGGTACGAGCAGTACTTC
many	TRBV12-3/TRBV12-4	TRBD2	TRBJ2-7	CASSYLAGGREQYF	TGTGCCAGCAGTTACCTAGCGGGGGGGCGCGAGCAGTACTTC
many	TRBV6-2/TRBV6-3	TRBD2	TRBJ2-7	CASSRTSGDYEQYF	TGTGCCAGCAGTCGGACTAGCGGGGACTACGAGCAGTACTTC
-	TRBV7-2	-	TRBJ1-6	CASSLGRQVFYNSPLHF	TGTGCCAGCAGCTTAGGGAGACAGGTGTTCTATAATTCACCCCTCCACTTT
few	TRBV27	-	TRBJ1-5	CASSWGENQPQHF	TGTGCCAGCAGCTGGGGGGAAAATCAGCCCCAGCATTTT
-	TRBV5-5	-	TRBJ1-6	CASSLLPGTNSPLHF	TGTGCCAGCAGCTTGTTGCCAGGGACCAATTCACCCCTCCACTTT
many	TRBV11-2	TRBD2	TRBJ2-2	CASSAGTSIRELFF	TGTGCCAGCAGCGCCGGGACTAGCATCAGGGAGCTGTTTTTT
many	TRBV12-3/TRBV12-4	TRBD1	TRBJ1-5	CASSNRGRQPQHF	TGTGCCAGCAGCAACAGGGGGCGACAGCCCCAGCATTTT
many	TRBV7-2	-	TRBJ1-2	CASSHTIGAYGYTF	TGTGCCAGCAGCCACACAATAGGGGCTTATGGCTACACCTTC
many	TRBV5-1	-	TRBJ1-3	CASSGTGSGNTIYF	TGCGCCAGCAGCGGAACAGGCTCTGGAAACACCATATATTTT
-	TRBV27	-	TRBJ2-1	CASSYRYGEQFF	TGTGCCAGCAGTTACCGATACGGTGAGCAGTTCTTC
many	TRBV12-3/TRBV12-4	-	TRBJ2-7	CASRRDSSYEQYF	TGTGCCAGCCGGAGGGACAGTTCCTACGAGCAGTACTTC
many	TRBV7-9	TRBD2	TRBJ2-5	CASSRGSGKQETQYF	TGTGCCAGCAGCCGGGGGAGCGGGAAACAAGAGACCCAGTACTTC
many	TRBV2	TRBD2	TRBJ2-3	CASSTPKSGIIRTDTQYF	TGTGCCAGCAGTACTCCTAAGAGCGGGATTATAAGGACAGATACGCAGTATTTT
many	TRBV15	TRBD1	TRBJ1-3	CATSRSRQGLPGNTIYF	TGTGCCACCAGCAGATCTAGACAGGGGCTGCCTGGAAACACCATATATTTT
-	TRBV24-1	-	TRBJ1-2	CATSDLGQGFGGDTF	TGTGCCACCAGCGATTTGGGGCAGGGATTTGGTGGCGACACCTTC
many	TRBV5-6	TRBD1	TRBJ2-7	CASSLGTGAYEQYF	TGTGCCAGCAGCTTAGGGACAGGTGCCTACGAGCAGTACTTC
many	TRBV30	-	TRBJ1-5	CAWNLQGVGNQPQHF	TGTGCCTGGAATTTACAGGGAGTTGGCAATCAGCCCCAGCATTTT
-	TRBV6-1	-	TRBJ1-1	CASSELRGTEAFF	TGTGCCAGCAGTGAACTGAGGGGCACTGAAGCTTTCTTT
-	TRBV10-1	-	TRBJ1-5	CASSGKGLAGGNQPQHF	TGCGCCAGCAGTGGAAAGGGACTAGCGGGGGGCAATCAGCCCCAGCATTTT
many	TRBV19	-	TRBJ1-2	CASTSGVIYGYTF	TGTGCCAGTACCTCAGGGGTTATCTATGGCTACACCTTC
many	TRBV7-6	-	TRBJ1-5	CASSLEGRENQPQHF	TGTGCCAGCAGCTTAGAGGGTCGGGAAAATCAGCCCCAGCATTTT
-	TRBV6-5	-	TRBJ2-3	CASTTGYNEQYF	TGTGCCAGCACGACCGGCTACAATGAGCAGTATTTT
-	TRBV2	TRBD1	TRBJ1-3	CARNRGDSGNTIYF	TGTGCCAGAAACAGGGGGGACTCTGGAAACACCATATATTTT
many	TRBV24-1	-	TRBJ1-4	CATSDTSTGFDNEKLFF	TGTGCCACCAGTGATACGTCGACCGGGTTTGATAATGAAAAACTGTTTTTT
many	TRBV5-8	-	TRBJ1-6	CASRIYPGPLHF	TGTGCCAGCAGGATTTACCCGGGACCCCTCCACTTT
many	TRBV24-1	-	TRBJ1-2	CATSGGLYYGYTF	TGTGCCACCAGTGGAGGGCTCTACTATGGCTACACCTTC
-	TRBV20-1	TRBD2	TRBJ2-7	CSARKGLATSEQYF	TGCAGTGCTAGAAAGGGACTAGCTACGTCCGAGCAGTACTTC
-	TRBV5-4	-	TRBJ1-2	CASSLVHSSYGYTF	TGTGCCAGCAGCTTGGTGCACTCTAGCTATGGCTACACCTTC
many	TRBV20-1	-	TRBJ2-1	CSARGGIRTSYNEQFF	TGCAGTGCTAGAGGGGGTATAAGGACATCCTACAATGAGCAGTTCTTC
-	TRBV29-1	TRBD2	TRBJ2-5	CSGEDLQGLAPETQYF	TGCAGCGGAGAAGATCTTCAAGGACTAGCACCAGAGACCCAGTACTTC
many	TRBV9	-	TRBJ2-3	CASSAAGLTDTQYF	TGTGCCAGCAGCGCGGCGGGCCTCACAGATACGCAGTATTTT
many	TRBV11-2	TRBD2	TRBJ2-1	CASSLTLAATYNEQFF	TGTGCCAGCAGCTTAACGCTAGCGGCCACCTACAATGAGCAGTTCTTC
many	TRBV9	-	TRBJ2-7	CASSVAGDGYEQYF	TGTGCCAGCAGCGTAGCAGGGGATGGCTACGAGCAGTACTTC
many	TRBV11-1	TRBD2	TRBJ2-1	CASSFELAGYNEQFF	TGTGCCAGCAGCTTCGAGCTAGCGGGCTACAATGAGCAGTTCTTC
many	TRBV19	TRBD1	TRBJ1-5	CASSALGQVSNQPQHF	TGTGCCAGTAGTGCGCTAGGACAGGTTAGCAATCAGCCCCAGCATTTT
many	TRBV9	-	TRBJ1-3	CASSVEGRGSGNTIYF	TGTGCCAGCAGCGTAGAGGGGAGAGGTTCTGGAAACACCATATATTTT
many	TRBV6-5	-	TRBJ1-2	CASSPVAGADGYTF	TGTGCCAGCAGTCCCGTTGCGGGGGCGGATGGCTACACCTTC
many	TRBV14	-	TRBJ1-4	CASSRRHGTELFF	TGTGCCAGCAGCCGACGACATGGGACGGAACTGTTTTTT
many	TRBV6-6	-	TRBJ2-6	CASSYRSGANVLTF	TGTGCCAGCAGTTATCGATCTGGGGCCAACGTCCTGACTTTC
few	TRBV7-9	TRBD1	TRBJ1-1	CASSLGTAPGAFF	TGTGCCAGCAGCTTGGGGACAGCCCCTGGAGCTTTCTTT
many	TRBV7-8	-	TRBJ2-7	CASSLEVALTVYEQYF	TGTGCCAGCAGCTTAGAAGTCGCCCTAACAGTCTACGAGCAGTACTTC
many	TRBV4-2	-	TRBJ2-1	CASSQDRSPGYNEQFF	TGTGCCAGCAGCCAAGACCGGTCTCCGGGATACAATGAGCAGTTCTTC
-	TRBV12-3/TRBV12-4	-	TRBJ1-5	CASHPSGRGLRAVLRAGHQHF	-
many	TRBV15	-	TRBJ1-3	CATSRGGNTIYF	TGTGCCACCAGCAGAGGGGGAAACACCATATATTTT
many	TRBV2	-	TRBJ2-1	CASIPGEGYGEQFF	TGTGCCAGCATCCCCGGCGAGGGCTATGGAGAGCAGTTCTTC